This T cell receptor (beta chain) was captured by sequencing in a study of radiotherapy plus CTLA-4 blockade in lung cancer. Study-wide results and limits: Reports state that early shifts in blood T cell clones, with interferon-beta, best predicted response. TCR clones of tumor origin grew in blood after radiotherapy plus ipilimumab.

About this clone itself: As yet, its antigen is unknown.

Assay used: immunoSEQ multiplex PCR; TCRdb lists only in-frame clones, some missing. Of 70,000 to 100,000 clones in the sample, about 90% were seen once. Germline V gene sequence: CDR1 SGHNT, CDR2 YYREEE (reference sequence). Trimming took 4 bases from V and 2 from J, leaving 8 bases between them. The CDR3 spans 13 residues. The TCR comes from a human donor with non-small cell lung cancer who had a partial response to radiotherapy plus ipilimumab. The starting material was peripheral blood, obtained from a patient treated with radiotherapy plus ipilimumab. This chain joins TRBV5-4 and TRBJ2-3; D remains unclear. DNA of the CDR3: TGTGCCAGCAGCCCTGAGATCACAGATACGCAGTATTTT. Translated: CASSPEITDTQYF.